This TCR beta chain emerged from a study of blood T cell repertoires in COVID-19. Study-wide context: The study drew acute and convalescent COVID-19 samples from the United States, Italy and Spain. The cDNA or gDNA used as material had been derived from T cells, B-cell-depleted T cells, or PBMCs.

This CDR3 has 15 amino acids. V was cut by 4 bases and J by 4 bases, with 16 bases left in between. CDR1 is LNHDA and CDR2 is SQIVND in the germline V gene (reference sequence). In the original workflow: Reference gene primer amplification yielded estimated nucleated cell counts. Measured with immunoSEQ multiplex PCR; TCRdb has only the in-frame clones, and not every one. The D gene and trimming were derived from the DNA, and the V and J assignments and clone size from that table. There are about 99,000 clones in the sample; more than 75% occur only once, and 20% to 30% lies in the top ten. Sequences were obtained from peripheral blood. This rearrangement joins TRBV19 to TRBJ1-1; the D gene is possibly TRBD1 (6 bases). The receptor was derived from a man aged 55 to 69 with acute or convalescent COVID-19. The CDR3 DNA reads TGTGCCAGTAGTACTACAGGGTTTGGCTTCACTGAAGCTTTCTTT. Protein product: CASSTTGFGFTEAFF.